Below, 14 T cell receptor beta chains from the same sample are listed, as sequenced in a study of beta chain features in type 1 diabetes. Expressed TCRB transcripts were sequenced because the entire RNA isolate underwent reverse transcription. Produced via immunoSEQ multiplex PCR; TCRdb's table is partial and in-frame only. The sample has around 310,000 clones; roughly 11% are singletons. The sample consisted of naive CD4+ T cells from blood. Receptors were obtained from a young woman in good health.

This chain joins TRBV4-3 and TRBJ1-5; no firm D call. Germline V lookup: CDR1 LGHNA, CDR2 YSLEER. CDR3 length: 16 amino acids. Trimming left V 0 bases short and J 5 bases short, with 14 bases between. CDR3 region: CASSQDVRSSDQPQHF. Here the CDR3 DNA reads TGCGCCAGCAGCCAAGATGTACGGTCTTCCGATCAGCCCCAGCATTTT.

The rearrangement joins TRBV2 to TRBJ2-2; the D is unclear. The length of the CDR3 is 16 residues. Trimming removed 0 bases from V and 1 base from J, with 9 bases in between. Germline V gene sequence: CDR1 SNHLY, CDR2 FYNNEI. This chain's CDR3 is CASSEAAPLNTGELFF. CDR3 DNA: TGTGCCAGCAGTGAAGCGGCACCGCTGAACACCGGGGAGCTGTTTTTT.

This chain links TRBV7-2 with TRBJ2-3, with TRBD2 matching 12 bases. The CDR3 is 16 residues long. V dropped 0 bases and J dropped 7; count of bases not matched to a gene: 5. Germline V gene lookup returns CDR1 SGHTA and CDR2 FQGNSA. CDR3 loop: CASSLATSGRFYTQYF. CDR3 bases: TGTGCCAGCAGCTTAGCGACTAGCGGGAGATTCTATACGCAGTATTTT.

This sequence joins TRBV11-2 and TRBJ2-7; D perhaps matches TRBD1 (5 bases). Trimming left V 6 bases short and J 3 bases short, with 15 bases between. The CDR3 consists of 14 residues. The germline V gene encodes CDR1 SGHAT and CDR2 FQNNGV. CDR3 loop: CASRGPQGGYEQYF. DNA for the CDR3: TGTGCCAGCAGGGGCCCGCAGGGCGGCTACGAGCAGTACTTC.

The V call is TRBV4-3, the J call TRBJ2-3; 7 nucleotides line up with TRBD1. CDR1 is LGHNA and CDR2 is YSLEER in the germline V gene. The CDR3 runs to 15 residues. V lost 4 bases and J lost 2; bases outside the gene matches: 6. The CDR3 is CASSRQGDHTDTQYF. CDR3 nucleotides: TGCGCCAGCAGCCGCCAGGGGGACCACACAGATACGCAGTATTTT.

CDR3 loop: CASSLWTGTVEAFF. DNA of the CDR3: TGTGCCAGCAGTTTATGGACTGGGACAGTTGAAGCTTTCTTT. The V gene is TRBV28, the J gene TRBJ1-1; 7 bases are a match to TRBD1. After removal of 0 bases from V and 7 bases from J, the junction contained 5 bases not matched to a gene. Looked up from germline, CDR1 is MDHEN and CDR2 is SYDVKM. The CDR3 covers 14 residues.

This clone was observed a handful of times. The V and J genes are TRBV10-3 and TRBJ2-4, with TRBD2 matching over 14 bases. The V gene's germline CDR1 is ENHRY and CDR2 SYGVKD. Trimming took 10 bases from V and 6 from J; bases not matched to a gene: 5. The CDR3 is 14 amino acids. The CDR3 loop is CASGTSGSLNIQYF. CDR3 nucleotide sequence: TGTGCCAGCGGGACTAGCGGGAGTCTAAACATTCAGTACTTC.

This clone was seen a handful of times. The chain recombines TRBV25-1 with TRBJ2-7, with 8 bases matching TRBD2. Germline CDR1 MGHDK, CDR2 SYGVNS. V lost 0 bases and J lost 6; bases outside the gene matches: 4. The CDR3 has 14 amino acids. This CDR3 is CASSEYRTSPEQYF. As DNA, the CDR3 is TGTGCCAGCAGTGAATACAGGACTAGCCCCGAGCAGTACTTC.

This clone was picked up a small number of times. The rearrangement uses TRBV6-5 and TRBJ1-1; D gene unclear. Between the trimmed V and J ends, which lost 4 bases and 3 bases, there was a span of 9 bases. The CDR3 covers 13 residues. CDR1 MNHEY and CDR2 SVGAGI come from the germline V gene. CDR3 in amino acids: CASSWAADTEAFF. In nucleotides, the CDR3 is TGTGCCAGCAGTTGGGCCGCAGACACTGAAGCTTTCTTT.

This clone has a handful of counts. The gene calls are TRBV28 and TRBJ2-3, with 9 bases that match TRBD2. The CDR3 runs to 18 residues. V was clipped by 2 bases and J by 0 bases; unmatched bases: 9. Per the germline V gene, CDR1 is MDHEN and CDR2 is SYDVKM. The CDR3 spells CASSLGAGGTTSTDTQYF. The CDR3 bases are TGTGCCAGCAGTTTAGGAGCGGGAGGAACGACTAGCACAGATACGCAGTATTTT.

This clone was seen only a few times. The rearrangement links TRBV4-2 to TRBJ2-6, with D maybe TRBD2 (5 bases). V shed 2 bases and J shed 0 bases, with 11 bases lying between them. The CDR3 consists of 17 residues. CDR1 is LGHNA, CDR2 YNFKEQ, per germline. The CDR3 nucleotides are TGTGCCAGCAGCCAATCAGAGGGTAGCTCTGGGGCCAACGTCCTGACTTTC. Translation: CASSQSEGSSGANVLTF.

The sample holds a few counts of this clone. V and J are TRBV7-9 and TRBJ2-1; D remains unclear. CDR3 length: 13 residues. V lost 6 bases and J lost 2, with 8 bases in between. CDR1 and CDR2 (germline): SEHNR, FQNEAQ (reference sequence). The CDR3 loop is CASSRLAYNEQFF. CDR3 coding DNA: TGTGCCAGCAGTCGGTTGGCCTACAATGAGCAGTTCTTC.

This clone appeared a few times. The CDR3 DNA is TGTGCCAGTAGTACCCCCGACAGGAGATTTCAGCCCCAGCATTTT. Protein: CASSTPDRRFQPQHF. This chain uses TRBV19 with TRBJ1-5; D possibly corresponds to TRBD1 (6 bases). This CDR3 has 15 amino acids. Per the germline V gene, CDR1 is LNHDA and CDR2 is SQIVND (reference sequence). The V and J ends lost 4 bases and 6 bases respectively, with 16 bases between them.

The gene calls are TRBV6-5 and TRBJ1-2; perhaps TRBD1 as D (6 bases). V lost 0 bases to trimming and J lost 5 bases, with 10 bases between them. Germline V gene data show CDR1 as MNHEY and CDR2 as SVGAGI. The CDR3 runs 14 residues. In nucleotides, the CDR3 is TGTGCCAGCAGTTACTCCGGACAGAGATATGGCTACACCTTC. Its protein is CASSYSGQRYGYTF.